This entry lists 27 T cell receptor beta chains sequenced from one sample in a study of CD8+ T cells in alopecia areata. Extracted RNA was reverse transcribed, and the resulting cDNA served as sequencing template. Method: immunoSEQ multiplex PCR; TCRdb's copy keeps in-frame clones and lacks some. The profile shows about 98,000 clones, less than 50% of them singletons. The specimen was CD4+ T cells sorted from blood. The source is a human donor with alopecia areata.

The rearrangement uses TRBV7-2 and TRBJ1-1; D is unresolved. The CDR3 has 16 amino acids. The ends were cut back, 2 bases at V and 0 bases at J, with 13 bases in the middle. From germline, CDR1 is SGHTA and CDR2 FQGNSA. Written as DNA, the CDR3 is TGTGCCAGCAGCTTAACAGTCGGTTTCATGAACACTGAAGCTTTCTTT. The encoded protein is CASSLTVGFMNTEAFF.

This clone was seen a few times. The gene calls are TRBV5-1 and TRBJ2-3; D remains unclear. V gave up 0 bases and J gave up 3 bases, with 14 bases separating them. This CDR3 region has 16 residues. CDR1 and CDR2 from the germline V gene are SGHRS and YFSETQ. This CDR3 reads CASSLGVSAVTDTQYF. The DNA of the CDR3 is TGCGCCAGCAGCTTGGGTGTCAGTGCAGTAACAGATACGCAGTATTTT. The full variable domain, its missing parts supplied by reference TRBV5-1 and TRBJ2-3, is KAGVTQTPRYLIKTRGQQVTLSCSPISGHRSVSWYQQTPGQGLQFLFEYFSETQRNKGNFPGRFSGRQFSNSRSEMNVSTLELGDSALYLCASSLGVSAVTDTQYFGPGTRLTVL.

The chain links TRBV29-1 to TRBJ2-7, with 7 bases matching TRBD1. In germline, CDR1 is SQVTM, CDR2 ANQGSEA. This CDR3 spans 13 amino acids. V dropped 3 bases and J dropped 7; count of bases not matched to a gene: 9. The CDR3 here is CSVEETGSTEQYF. CDR3 bases: TGCAGCGTTGAGGAGACAGGGTCAACTGAGCAGTACTTC.

This clone was seen more than once but under ten times. This rearrangement joins TRBV28 to TRBJ1-2; D remains unclear. Trimming cost V 6 bases and J 5 bases, with 10 bases left between them. Germline V CDR1 and CDR2: MDHEN, SYDVKM. The CDR3 is 12 residues long. The CDR3 here is CASSLGRYGYTF. The CDR3 nucleotides read TGTGCCAGCAGCCTAGGGAGGTATGGCTACACCTTC.

This sequence joins TRBV4-3 and TRBJ2-2; 8 nucleotides align to TRBD1. There are 15 residues in the CDR3. Trimming cost V 3 bases and J 6 bases; bases outside gene matches: 6. The germline V gene encodes CDR1 LGHNA and CDR2 YSLEER. The CDR3 loop is CASSQRDRRSGELFF. The CDR3 nucleotides read TGCGCCAGCAGCCAGCGGGACAGGAGGTCCGGGGAGCTGTTTTTT.

The chain recombines TRBV5-1 with TRBJ1-2; maybe TRBD1 (5 bases). Trimming stripped 0 bases from V and 4 bases from J, with 10 bases between. Germline CDR1 is SGHRS and CDR2 is YFSETQ. The CDR3 length is 14 residues. In DNA form, the CDR3 reads TGCGCCAGCAGCTTGGATGGGGGAGCCTATGGCTACACCTTC. It encodes CASSLDGGAYGYTF.

This clone was picked up a small number of times. The chain carries TRBV7-3 and TRBJ1-1; D gene uncertain. V was clipped by 4 bases and J by 6 bases, with 9 bases between them. Germline V gene lookup returns CDR1 SGHTA and CDR2 FQGTGA. This CDR3 is built from 12 residues. CDR3 sequence: CASSSDGAEAFF. CDR3 DNA: TGTGCCAGCAGCTCGGACGGGGCTGAAGCTTTCTTT.

This clone occurred a few times. J is TRBJ2-7 and V is TRBV28; D is possibly TRBD1 (5 bases). Germline CDR1 and CDR2: MDHEN and SYDVKM. V was clipped by 6 bases and J by 2 bases, with 11 bases between them. This CDR3 has 13 residues. CDR3 sequence (DNA): TGTGCCAGCAGCAGCGACAGCCCCTACGAGCAGTACTTC. This translates into CASSSDSPYEQYF.

CDR3 residues: CASSFTSGQGRTEAFF. The CDR3 DNA follows: TGTGCCAGCAGCTTTACGTCGGGACAGGGTCGGACTGAAGCTTTCTTT. V is TRBV11-2 and J is TRBJ1-1; 9 nucleotides agree with TRBD1. This CDR3 spans 16 amino acids. Germline trimming cut 3 bases from V and 5 bases from J; bases unmatched to any gene: 10. Germline V gene lookup returns CDR1 SGHAT and CDR2 FQNNGV.

This rearrangement joins TRBV29-1 to TRBJ1-2; a weak D match, TRBD1 (6 bases). CDR1 and CDR2 from the germline V gene are SQVTM and ANQGSEA. The CDR3 totals 13 residues. The V and J ends lost 5 bases and 5 bases respectively, with 15 bases between them. For the CDR3, the DNA is TGCAGCGTTACAATCGACAGGACGTATGGCTACACCTTC. Its translation: CSVTIDRTYGYTF.

This clone was found a few times. This sequence joins TRBV29-1 and TRBJ2-3; D possibly matches TRBD1 or TRBD2 (5 bases each). Germline V CDR1 and CDR2: SQVTM, ANQGSEA. Trimming left V 8 bases short and J 2 bases short, with 14 bases between. The CDR3 covers 13 residues. CDR3: CSLRVGATDTQYF. Written as DNA, the CDR3 is TGCAGCCTCAGGGTCGGGGCCACAGATACGCAGTATTTT.

The J gene is TRBJ2-7, the V gene TRBV4-3, with 7 bases lining up with TRBD2. CDR3 length: 15 residues. Losses at the gene ends were 0 bases for V and 5 bases for J; bases not matched to a gene: 7. Per germline, CDR1 LGHNA and CDR2 YSLEER. CDR3 sequence reads: CASSQDYRGVNEQYF. CDR3 DNA sequence: TGCGCCAGCAGCCAAGATTATCGGGGGGTCAACGAGCAGTACTTC.

The rearrangement links TRBV30 to TRBJ1-2; TRBD1 agrees at 8 bases. CDR1 and CDR2 (germline): GTSNPN, SVGIG (reference sequence). This CDR3 spans 14 amino acids. The ends lost 5 bases at V and 4 bases at J; junction bases unmatched: 9. As DNA, the CDR3 is TGTGCCTGGCGAGGGACAGGCAGTGGCTATGGCTACACCTTC. As protein: CAWRGTGSGYGYTF.

The rearrangement joins TRBV30 to TRBJ1-6, with 7 bases matching TRBD1. This CDR3 region has 14 residues. The V and J ends lost 3 bases and 10 bases, in that order; junction bases with no gene match: 9. The germline V gene has CDR1 GTSNPN and CDR2 SVGIG (reference sequence). In DNA form, the CDR3 reads TGTGCCTGGAGGGGAACAGGGGATTCCTCACCCCTCCACTTT. Its translation is CAWRGTGDSSPLHF.

The V gene is TRBV6-5, the J gene TRBJ1-1; TRBD1 agrees at 8 bases. Losses at the gene ends were 6 bases for V and 4 bases for J; bases not matched to a gene: 7. There are 14 residues in the CDR3. Looked up from germline, CDR1 is MNHEY and CDR2 is SVGAGI. CDR3 DNA sequence: TGTGCCAGCAGCCGACAGGGGTTCTTCACTGAAGCTTTCTTT. This encodes CASSRQGFFTEAFF.

In its sample, this clone was seen a few times. This rearrangement joins TRBV29-1 to TRBJ2-7; the match to TRBD2 covers 9 bases. This CDR3 region has 13 residues. Germline values: CDR1 SQVTM, CDR2 ANQGSEA. J gave up 4 bases and V 7 bases, and 8 bases lay outside the gene matches. The CDR3 here is CSEAGGPGYEQYF. The CDR3 DNA reads TGCAGCGAGGCGGGGGGGCCGGGATACGAGCAGTACTTC.

The genes are TRBV6-6 and TRBJ1-5; the D is unclear. The CDR3 covers 10 residues. The V and J ends lost 6 bases and 3 bases respectively, with 0 bases between them. Germline lookup yields CDR1 MNHNY and CDR2 SVGAGI (reference sequence). The CDR3 is CASSNQPQHF. In DNA form, the CDR3 reads TGTGCCAGCAGCAATCAGCCCCAGCATTTT.

A few counts support this clone. This chain links TRBV5-1 with TRBJ1-2; D unclear. Trimming pared 1 base from V and 8 bases from J, leaving 18 bases between. Per germline, CDR1 SGHRS and CDR2 YFSETQ. The CDR3 is 15 amino acids. The CDR3 loop is CASSLPQEGYGGYTF. The CDR3 region has the DNA TGCGCCAGCAGCTTGCCCCAGGAGGGTTACGGGGGCTACACCTTC. Full variable domain (missing parts from reference TRBV5-1 and TRBJ1-2): KAGVTQTPRYLIKTRGQQVTLSCSPISGHRSVSWYQQTPGQGLQFLFEYFSETQRNKGNFPGRFSGRQFSNSRSEMNVSTLELGDSALYLCASSLPQEGYGGYTFGSGTRLTVV.

This clone was counted only a few times. V gene TRBV30 combines with J gene TRBJ2-2; maybe TRBD2 (5 bases). The CDR3 covers 12 residues. Germline V gene data show CDR1 as GTSNPN and CDR2 as SVGIG (reference sequence). Trimming pared 2 bases from V and 7 bases from J, leaving 8 bases between. CDR3 coding DNA: TGTGCCTGGAGTCCCCGGGGCGGGGAGCTGTTTTTT. This translates into CAWSPRGGELFF.

Here the CDR3 DNA reads TGCAGCGTTGAAAAGCCAGGCGAAATCTACGAGCAGTACTTC. Encoded protein: CSVEKPGEIYEQYF. The rearrangement uses TRBV29-1 and TRBJ2-7, with unresolved D. The CDR3 totals 14 residues. Germline CDR1 SQVTM, CDR2 ANQGSEA. V was pared by 2 bases and J by 3 bases, with 14 bases between.

At least ten counts were recorded for this clone. The chain links TRBV29-1 to TRBJ1-2; a possible D gene is TRBD1 (6 bases). The V gene lost 5 bases and the J gene lost 4 bases, with 17 bases spanning the gap. The CDR3 runs 14 residues. Germline loops: CDR1 SQVTM, CDR2 ANQGSEA. The CDR3 coding sequence is TGCAGCGTTTCCTTGGACAGCAACGTCTATGGCTACACCTTC. Translating it yields CSVSLDSNVYGYTF.

V gene TRBV7-2 combines with J gene TRBJ1-5; no reliable D call. The length of the CDR3 is 14 residues. The germline CDR1 and CDR2 sequences are SGHTA and FQGNSA. V lost 3 bases and J 7 bases, leaving 13 bases between the germline ends. CDR3 coding DNA: TGTGCCAGCAGCTTCGGGCTGATGGGACAGCCCCAGCATTTT. Its protein product is CASSFGLMGQPQHF.

This clone showed up just a few times. The chain recombines TRBV29-1 with TRBJ1-1; D is ambiguous. The V gene lost 3 bases and the J gene lost 3 bases, with 11 bases spanning the gap. Germline V gene data show CDR1 as SQVTM and CDR2 as ANQGSEA. The CDR3 totals 13 residues. CDR3 protein: CSVEMHRDTEAFF. Here the CDR3 DNA reads TGCAGCGTTGAGATGCATAGGGACACTGAAGCTTTCTTT.

This clone has more than one count but fewer than ten. The V and J genes are TRBV28 and TRBJ1-2, with a possible D match to TRBD1 (5 bases). CDR1 and CDR2 from the germline V gene are MDHEN and SYDVKM. V was shortened by 9 bases and J by 0 bases, with 11 bases between the two germline ends. CDR3 size: 13 residues. For the CDR3, the DNA is TGTGCCAGTAGACAGACACCTAACTATGGCTACACCTTC. Its translation: CASRQTPNYGYTF.

V gene TRBV30 combines with J gene TRBJ1-1; D gene ambiguous. The CDR3 covers 11 residues. V was pared by 5 bases and J by 3 bases, with 7 bases between. Per the germline V gene, CDR1 is GTSNPN and CDR2 is SVGIG (reference sequence). The CDR3 loop is CAWESDTEAFF. The CDR3 nucleotides are TGTGCCTGGGAGTCGGACACTGAAGCTTTCTTT.

The chain couples TRBV7-9 to TRBJ1-5; TRBD1 might be the D (5 bases). From germline, CDR1 is SEHNR and CDR2 FQNEAQ (reference sequence). The CDR3 is 14 residues long. The germline V and J ends were trimmed by 0 bases and 8 bases, with 11 bases remaining between them. CDR3 in DNA: TGTGCCAGCAGCTTAGCCGGGGGGAGGGAGCCCCAGCATTTT. It codes for CASSLAGGREPQHF.

This clone was counted between two and nine times. The V gene is TRBV29-1, the J gene TRBJ2-1, with 14 bases that match TRBD2. With 7 bases clipped from V and 7 bases from J, the junction kept 3 bases outside the gene matches. There are 13 residues in the CDR3. Germline CDR1 is SQVTM and CDR2 is ANQGSEA. The chain's CDR3 is CSGRTSGRNEQFF. CDR3 bases: TGCAGCGGGAGGACTAGCGGGAGGAATGAGCAGTTCTTC.